This T cell receptor beta chain was recovered during a study of vaccination effects on CD4 cells after COVID-19. ViraFEST used viral peptide pools to expand antigen-specific CD4+ T cells before sequencing. Following culture for more than 9 days, CD4+ T cells were isolated. Two-dose vaccination with either BNT162b2 or mRNA-1273 was given to the participants. No vaccinee had earlier SARS-CoV-2 infection, and nucleocapsid antibodies were negative. Roughly 1.9 million PBMC were placed in each well, which was supplemented with about 9.3 IU/ml IL-2 and roughly 10 ug/ml peptides. Cultures got half-medium changes with IL-2 on days 3 and 7. For this clone: Its antigen remains unknown.

The germline V gene has CDR1 KGHSH and CDR2 LQKENI. The V and J ends lost 5 bases and 1 base respectively, with 8 bases between them. There are 13 residues in the CDR3. Assay: immunoSEQ multiplex PCR; the TCRdb copy retains only in-frame clones and omits some. The sample holds about 27,000 clones; 83% are singletons and the top ten take 1.4% to 1.5%. The TCR comes from a human donor who received a COVID-19 vaccine. Some clones in this sample may be carry-over from other donors' samples. The rearrangement joins TRBV18 to TRBJ2-5; tentatively, D is TRBD2 (5 bases). The sequencing used CD4+ T cells from PBMCs cultured with HCoV-NL63 spike peptides, collected after COVID-19 vaccination. The CDR3 spells CASSDGIQETQYF. CDR3 bases: TGTGCCAGCTCAGACGGGATCCAAGAGACCCAGTACTTC. Combining the CDR3 with reference TRBV18 and TRBJ2-5 gives the whole variable domain NAGVMQNPRHLVRRRGQEARLRCSPMKGHSHVYWYRQLPEEGLKFMVYLQKENIIDESGMPKERFSAEFPKEGPSILRIQQVVRGDSAAYFCASSDGIQETQYFGPGTRLLVL.